This paragraph reports one T cell receptor beta chain. Its recognized antigen is unknown. One base away there is no much larger clone; base qualities are not given. The sample holds other DNA sequences that translate to the same CDR3. The germline V and J ends show losses of 5 bases and 4 bases respectively, and no gene match explains 14 bases of the junction. Based on the germline V gene, the CDR1 and CDR2 sequences are SGDLS and YYNGEE. Reading from cysteine to phenylalanine, the CDR3 counts 17 amino acids. Just CDR3 DNA is preserved here, 51 bases in frame from base 1. The cohort comprised several hundred healthy bone marrow donors. All cohort members were sampled while nominally healthy, although unrecorded immune exposures were likely present. The donor tested CMV seronegative and was one of the 352 seronegative cohort members. A peripheral blood sample was collected from each donor, and TCR beta sequencing was performed on peripheral blood mononuclear cells. The Qiagen DNeasy Blood Extraction Kit was used to extract genomic DNA from the blood cell samples.

The source of the sample is a study of cytomegalovirus exposure and HLA in healthy donors (dated by TCRdb to about 2017). Notes on the research overall: An earlier analysis of fewer than 750 of the donors reported 250 to 350 Gb of sequence data and approximately 120 million unique TCR beta sequences obtained from roughly 170 million T cells. An early release that covered 640 HLA-typed donors contained around 300 gigabases of sequencing data and roughly 84 million unique TCR sequences. The genetic ancestry cluster associated with self-reported Caucasian donors included roughly four fifths of the 300 to 450 genotyped donors. The study aimed to test whether signatures of past pathogen exposure could be identified by cataloging public T cell receptors. Using immunosequencing, the study profiled T cell repertoires from 666 subjects and related those repertoires to cytomegalovirus serostatus. A separate validation cohort of about 110 different subjects was used in addition to the roughly 720-subject first cohort. To predict cytomegalovirus infection status, the study combined high-throughput TCR immunosequencing, statistical association of individual TCRs with disease status, and machine learning. In a later analysis, previously published TCR beta repertoires from roughly 710 donors were re-analyzed and high-resolution HLA genotyping was added so that TCR occurrence patterns could be studied. Rather than drawing on any new phenotypic data, the later analysis identified candidate immune exposures from TCR beta sequences and the way those sequences occurred across donors. In an earlier analysis of 587 of the donors, high-throughput TCR beta sequencing was used to judge whether each TCR beta V gene segment behaved as functional or pseudogenic. Alongside the repertoire data, information on donor age, sex, ethnicity and CMV serostatus was compiled. A later genetic analysis used genome-wide SNP genotypes for about 60% of the roughly 700 donors, treating that subset as a discovery cohort. All discovery cohort repertoires had been generated on a single sequencing platform. Both class I and class II loci were covered by HLA typing, at four-digit resolution. The number of donors typed differed by locus, with 629-630 for A, B, C, DRB1 and DQB1, approximately 500 for DQA1, some 570 for DPA1, and around 430 for DPB1. A handful of DR-DQ haplotypes were handled as single units for association and clustering because linkage in the cohort was strong. Among roughly 370 genotyped donors of the cohort, an average of about 240,000 unique TCR beta nucleotide sequences were sequenced per donor, around 20% of them non-productive. Points the paper makes about the study in general: Because HLA typing was missing for some donors at each locus, association tests included only the typed subset. Because the 87-base-pair reads could not distinguish some IMGT-functional V segments, including TRBV6-2 and TRBV6-3, those segments were excluded. According to a later analysis, most CMV-associated TCR beta chains appeared to be HLA-restricted, and the HLA associations seemed to be driven largely by CMV exposure. Several of the top co-occurrence clusters appeared to be linked to parvovirus B19, influenza, CMV and Epstein-Barr virus, according to a later analysis. Most TCR sequences were seen in very few donors, while some public TCRs were found in many individuals. In an earlier analysis of some 540 of the donors, most TCR beta V segments appeared in productive rearrangements about 87% or about 30% of the time, broadly matching IMGT annotations. The earlier analysis of fewer than 750 of the donors excluded fewer than 20 rarely observed V segments, including chromosome 9 orphons, because counts were too low. The authors suggested that the approach could potentially be generalized to other disease states and immunological phenotypes. Strong co-occurrence of HLA alleles, especially DR and DQ, made assigning TCR associations to individual alleles difficult. Three of the identified cytomegalovirus-associated TCR beta chains were confirmed in vitro to be specific for cytomegalovirus antigens. A later genetic analysis reported fewer N-insertions in productive TCRs among donors in an Asian-associated ancestry cluster than the roughly 700-donor mean. The classifier was reported to diagnose cytomegalovirus status with high specificity and sensitivity in both the original cohort and the validation cohort. At a false discovery rate of 0.05, a later analysis linked about 17,000 TCR beta sequences to specific HLA alleles. In the study, about 150 TCR beta chains were listed as associated with cytomegalovirus. A later genetic analysis associated a missense DCLRE1C variant with V-gene and J-gene trimming of TCR beta chains, and an independent cohort replicated the association. This cohort had only TCR beta chains sequenced, and the lack of alpha or paired-chain data limited which features could be detected. Correlated functional status among segregating V segments might reflect linkage disequilibrium, but an unknown experimental factor could not be ruled out. The presence/absence analyses assumed that sequencing depth was roughly uniform across donors, and that assumption may not be true. A further reported finding was that TCR beta sequences accurately predicted the HLA-A and HLA-B alleles for most subjects in the first cohort. A cluster of highly shared sequence variants was judged likely to be a technical artifact of the sequencing pipeline. For the cohort, immune exposure information was limited to CMV serostatus. According to a later analysis, TCR association rates differed among HLA loci, with DRB1 alleles showing the most associated TCRs and HLA-C alleles showing the fewest. In a later analysis, HLA-associated TCR beta chains were found to be more clonally expanded and to have lower generation probabilities than equally common non-associated chains.

The library was built by means of the immunoSEQ multiplex PCR assay. For the multiplex PCR, a mixture combining 60 forward primers for TCR Vbeta segments and 13 reverse primers for TCR Jbeta segments was used. The CDR3 region of rearranged TCR beta genes was amplified from genomic DNA with a multiplex PCR assay. The amplified TCR beta libraries were sequenced on the Illumina HiSeq System as 87-base-pair reads. The source study handled its data this way. A later analysis counted approximately 84 million unique TCR beta chains across the 700 or so repertoires, and 10 million to 12 million of these chains were shared by at least two donors. Raw reads were error-corrected and collapsed into unique sequences by a nearest-neighbor algorithm in which closely related sequences were merged to remove PCR and sequencing errors. Alignment of CDR3 sequences to IMGT reference sequences was used to assign V, D and J gene segments. For a sequence to be retained, a match of at least six nucleotides was required to both a V gene segment and a J gene segment. Rearrangements were called productive when the CDR3 lacked stop codons and stayed in frame with V and J; all others were non-productive. CDR3 was defined according to IMGT convention as the region running from the second conserved V-encoded cysteine to the conserved J-encoded phenylalanine. The earlier analysis of 587 of the donors excluded sequences that lacked an unambiguous match to a single V gene segment. In an earlier analysis of approximately 500 of the donors, a V segment was called functional when productive rearrangements were above 56.7%, and segregating when the standard deviation between donors exceeded 5%. A statistical classification framework was developed to diagnose cytomegalovirus status using the catalog of TCR beta chain sequences. A later analysis assigned V and J genes by comparing TCR nucleotide sequences with IMGT/GENE-DB human TR gene sequences. A later analysis assigned CDR3 sequences and most-parsimonious VDJ recombination scenarios with the TCRdist pipeline. In a later analysis, each TCR beta chain was defined by its CDR3 amino acid sequence together with its V-gene family, and reads without a unique V-gene family were excluded. As a way to deal with suspected cross-contamination and a sequencing artifact, a later analysis dropped 500 to 700 nucleotide sequences that were highly shared and had low generation probability. In a later analysis, a clonal expansion index was calculated for each public chain from normalized within-repertoire ranks of inferred template counts. In a later analysis, generation probabilities were computed using a VDJ recombination model fitted to out-of-frame rearrangements, and the results were checked against IGoR. In a later analysis, TCR-TCR, TCR-HLA and TCR-CMV co-occurrence was scored with hypergeometric tests, and a repertoire-size bias correction was applied to TCR pairs. To estimate false discovery rates, a later analysis permuted the HLA or CMV assignments 20 times. A later analysis grouped co-occurring TCRs with DBSCAN, adding TCRdist sequence similarity when clustering within HLA-allele-positive subsets. Repertoires with fewer than 30,000 or more than 120,000 public chains, plus five repertoires with anomalous nucleotide sharing, were excluded from co-occurrence clustering. This immuneACCESS table, as held by TCRdb, lists in-frame sequences with V and J called but not all clones. Of the missing ones, under half trace to an unresolved V gene in checked studies; the others have no known cause. V and J calls and clone size follow that table, whereas D and trimming were derived from the DNA. The sample table lists around 200,000 clones, less than 90% of them with a count of one. Around 1.7% of the sample rests with the top ten.

Sequencing used PBMCs. The chain uses TRBV9 and TRBJ1-3, and 8 bases in between align with TRBD1. The origin of this receptor is a man in his fifties or sixties in good health and CMV-seronegative. The CDR3 reads as follows: CASSSGTGLFSGNTIYF. The DNA sequence is TGTGCCAGCAGTTCCGGGACAGGATTGTTCTCCGGAAACACCATATATTTT.